The present T cell receptor (beta chain) was sequenced within a study of T cell changes during pregnancy in multiple sclerosis. Trimming removed 0 bases from V and 2 bases from J, with 13 bases in between. Germline CDR1 is MNHNY and CDR2 is SVGAGI (reference sequence). The CDR3 contains 16 residues. The protocol was immunoSEQ multiplex PCR, while the TCRdb copy is restricted to in-frame clones and leaves out a portion. Among 85,000 to 95,000 clones, 75% to 95% were seen once, and the ten largest hold roughly 1.7%. J is TRBJ1-2 and V is TRBV6-6; no reliable D call. The sequences come from peripheral blood, collected after pregnancy. The sequence was collected from a female donor in good health, enrolled as a control in a pregnancy study. The CDR3 sequence: CASSYSGTSENYGYTF. CDR3 DNA sequence: TGTGCCAGCAGTTACTCAGGAACCTCGGAGAACTATGGCTACACCTTC.